What follows are 20 T cell receptor beta chains derived from one specimen sequenced in a study of blood T cell repertoires in COVID-19. Sequenced by immunoSEQ multiplex PCR; TCRdb stores in-frame clones only, minus some. Altogether just under 150,000 clones are present, more than 75% being singletons, with the ten largest covering 8% to 9%. Source material: peripheral blood. The receptors were sampled from a woman in her forties or fifties with active or convalescent COVID-19.

This rearrangement joins TRBV11-2 to TRBJ1-1, with 7 bases lining up with TRBD1. CDR3 length: 14 residues. In germline, CDR1 is SGHAT, CDR2 FQNNGV. J lost 7 bases, V lost 6 bases, and 11 bases had no gene match. CDR3: CASSRPGGRGEAFF. DNA of the CDR3: TGTGCCAGCAGTCGCCCAGGGGGGAGAGGTGAAGCTTTCTTT.

The chain is built from TRBV24-1 and TRBJ2-5, with 7 nucleotides matching TRBD1. Losses at the gene ends were 4 bases for V and 5 bases for J; bases not matched to a gene: 9. Germline assignment: CDR1 KGHDR and CDR2 SFDVKD. This CDR3 is 15 amino acids long. CDR3 sequence reads: CATSDSGTEGETQYF. In DNA form, the CDR3 reads TGTGCCACCAGTGACTCCGGGACAGAGGGGGAGACCCAGTACTTC.

The J gene is TRBJ1-5, the V gene TRBV3-1 (or the pseudogene TRBV3-2); a weak D match, TRBD1 (6 bases). Looked up from germline, CDR1 is LGHDT and CDR2 is YNNKEL (reference sequence). V lost 1 base, J lost 4 bases, and 11 bases lay in between. The CDR3 covers 15 residues. For the CDR3, the DNA is TGTGCCAGCAGCCAAGGACAGGTAAGGAATCAGCCCCAGCATTTT. It codes for CASSQGQVRNQPQHF.

V is TRBV5-1 and J is TRBJ2-3; no definite D call. The CDR3 consists of 15 residues. The germline V gene has CDR1 SGHRS and CDR2 YFSETQ. Trimming removed 0 bases at V and 0 bases at J, with 8 bases between. In nucleotides, the CDR3 is TGCGCCAGCAGCTTGGGAGTTTACAGCACAGATACGCAGTATTTT. This sequence encodes CASSLGVYSTDTQYF.

The V call is TRBV19, the J call TRBJ1-5; D not certain. Trimming left V 4 bases short and J 2 bases short, with 6 bases between. The CDR3 has 13 amino acids. The germline CDR1 and CDR2 sequences are LNHDA and SQIVND (reference sequence). This CDR3 is CASSSTGNQPQHF. The DNA of the CDR3 is TGTGCCAGTAGTAGCACTGGCAATCAGCCCCAGCATTTT.

V and J are TRBV15 and TRBJ1-1; the D gene is possibly TRBD1 (5 bases). From germline, CDR1 is LNHNV and CDR2 YYDKDF (reference sequence). V lost 0 bases and J lost 9, with 14 bases in between. The CDR3 is 14 amino acids. The CDR3 sequence: CATSRESVGGKAFF. The CDR3 coding sequence is TGTGCCACCAGCAGAGAGTCGGTGGGGGGAAAAGCTTTCTTT.

Here the CDR3 DNA reads TGTGCCAGCAGCCGGACAGAGTCGCGTCAGCCCCAGCATTTT. Protein sequence: CASSRTESRQPQHF. The J gene is TRBJ1-5, the V gene TRBV2; a weak D match, TRBD1 (6 bases). CDR3 length: 14 amino acids. Looked up from germline, CDR1 is SNHLY and CDR2 is FYNNEI. V was clipped by 6 bases and J by 6 bases, with 15 bases between them. Full variable domain (rest looked up from reference TRBV2 and TRBJ1-5): EPEVTQTPSHQVTQMGQEVILRCVPISNHLYFYWYRQILGQKVEFLVSFYNNEISEKSEIFDDQFSVERPDGSNFTLKIRSTKLEDSAMYFCASSRTESRQPQHFGDGTRLSIL.

The gene calls are TRBV12-5 and TRBJ2-1; perhaps TRBD2 as D (6 bases). Germline V gene sequence: CDR1 LGHNT, CDR2 FRNRAP. The CDR3 consists of 13 residues. Trimming left V 3 bases short and J 6 bases short, with 9 bases between. CDR3 sequence: CASGLAGGNEQFF. In nucleotides, the CDR3 is TGTGCTAGTGGTTTAGCCGGGGGCAATGAGCAGTTCTTC.

The chain employs TRBV12-5 and TRBJ1-5; 12 bases line up with TRBD1. Germline lookup yields CDR1 LGHNT and CDR2 FRNRAP. This CDR3 region has 17 residues. V lost 6 bases and J lost 7; bases outside the gene matches: 13. CDR3 amino acids: CASGPPGTGGAKQPQHF. The DNA of the CDR3 is TGTGCTAGTGGCCCCCCCGGGACAGGGGGCGCAAAGCAGCCCCAGCATTTT.

The V gene is TRBV7-9, the J gene TRBJ2-7; perhaps TRBD1 as D (6 bases). CDR1 is SEHNR and CDR2 is FQNEAQ in the germline V gene (reference sequence). This CDR3 is 15 amino acids long. The ends were cut back, 5 bases at V and 4 bases at J, with 18 bases in the middle. This CDR3 is CASSPQTGALYEQYF. The CDR3 bases are TGTGCCAGCAGCCCGCAGACAGGAGCCTTATACGAGCAGTACTTC. Using reference TRBV7-9 and TRBJ2-7 for the parts outside the CDR3, the full variable domain is DTGVSQNPRHKITKRGQNVTFRCDPISEHNRLYWYRQTLGQGPEFLTYFQNEAQLEKSRLLSDRFSAERPKGSFSTLEIQRTEQGDSAMYLCASSPQTGALYEQYFGPGTRLTVT.

A few counts support this clone. The chain combines TRBV5-1 with TRBJ2-1; TRBD1 matches at 9 bases. The germline V gene has CDR1 SGHRS and CDR2 YFSETQ. This CDR3 comprises 16 residues. Trimming took 1 base from V and 4 from J; bases not matched to a gene: 6. The CDR3 DNA is TGCGCCAGCAGCTTGCCCGGGACAGGGACATACAATGAGCAGTTCTTC. Amino acid sequence: CASSLPGTGTYNEQFF.

The chain joins TRBV23-1 to TRBJ2-7, with 8 bases identical to TRBD1. TRBV23-1 is treated as an ORF (open reading frame) with a function not yet certain. The CDR3 spans 16 residues. J gave up 0 bases and V 0 bases, and 4 bases lay outside the gene matches. As DNA, the CDR3 is TGCGCCAGCAGTCAATCGAACAGGGGGAGCTCCTACGAGCAGTACTTC. This translates into CASSQSNRGSSYEQYF.

This clone was observed once. The chain employs TRBV4-1 and TRBJ1-1; a weak D match, TRBD1 (6 bases). The CDR3 runs 14 residues. Trimming left V 0 bases short and J 1 base short, with 6 bases between. Germline CDR1 and CDR2: MGHRA and YSYEKL. CDR3 protein: CASSQEGGNTEAFF. The CDR3 nucleotides read TGCGCCAGCAGCCAAGAAGGGGGGAACACTGAAGCTTTCTTT.

The chain combines TRBV3-1 (or the pseudogene TRBV3-2) with TRBJ1-4; 9 positions agree with TRBD1. The V gene end was trimmed by 5 bases and the J gene end by 7 bases; junction bases not matched to a gene: 11. The CDR3 runs 16 residues. The germline CDR1 and CDR2 sequences are LGHDT and YNNKEL (reference sequence). The CDR3 sequence: CASSTGQGLMVEKLFF. DNA for the CDR3: TGTGCCAGCAGCACGGGACAGGGTTTAATGGTTGAAAAACTGTTTTTT.

The rearrangement joins TRBV4-2 to TRBJ2-5; 11 bases are shared with TRBD2. The CDR3 spans 16 residues. Germline assignment: CDR1 LGHNA and CDR2 YNFKEQ. The junction had 3 bases not matched to a gene; V was cut back by 1 base and J by 2 bases. In DNA form, the CDR3 reads TGTGCCAGCAGCCAAGCTGGGACTAGCGGACAAGAGACCCAGTACTTC. The encoded protein is CASSQAGTSGQETQYF.

The chain joins TRBV7-2 to TRBJ2-2; TRBD1 is a possible D gene (5 bases). Germline CDR1 SGHTA, CDR2 FQGNSA. The V gene lost 1 base and the J gene lost 5 bases, with 17 bases spanning the gap. The length of the CDR3 is 17 residues. CDR3 bases: TGTGCCAGCAGCTTAGTCAAGACAGTACAAACTACCGGGGAGCTGTTTTTT. Translated, it gives CASSLVKTVQTTGELFF.

J is TRBJ2-5 and V is TRBV12-5; 10 bases are shared with TRBD1. Germline V gives CDR1 LGHNT, CDR2 FRNRAP. This CDR3 has 18 amino acids. V was pared by 0 bases and J by 4 bases, with 11 bases of the junction left unmatched. DNA for the CDR3: TGTGCTAGTGGTTTGGTAAGGGGACAGGGGACGGGAGGAGAGACCCAGTACTTC. It specifies CASGLVRGQGTGGETQYF.

This chain joins TRBV5-1 and TRBJ2-5; D gene unclear. The CDR3 spans 14 residues. Germline-derived CDR1 and CDR2 are SGHRS and YFSETQ. The V and J ends lost 7 bases and 1 base respectively, with 14 bases between them. CDR3 coding DNA: TGCGCCAGCGGGTTGGGCCCTAGCCAAGAGACCCAGTACTTC. This gives the protein CASGLGPSQETQYF.

V gene TRBV6-1 combines with J gene TRBJ1-4; 7 nucleotides match TRBD1. The length of the CDR3 is 14 residues. Germline-derived CDR1 and CDR2 are MNHNS and SASEGT. V trimming: 3 bases; J trimming: 5 bases; junction bases outside the gene matches: 3. The CDR3 DNA reads TGTGCCAGCAGTGAGGGACAGCCAAATGAAAAACTGTTTTTT. Translated, it gives CASSEGQPNEKLFF.

This clone was seen just once. The chain employs TRBV5-1 and TRBJ2-5, with D unclear. The CDR3 length is 14 residues. V lost 3 bases and J 0 bases, leaving 9 bases between the germline ends. Germline V gene sequence: CDR1 SGHRS, CDR2 YFSETQ. CDR3 in DNA: TGCGCCAGCAGCTCCCCTTCGGACCAAGAGACCCAGTACTTC. It is translated as CASSSPSDQETQYF.